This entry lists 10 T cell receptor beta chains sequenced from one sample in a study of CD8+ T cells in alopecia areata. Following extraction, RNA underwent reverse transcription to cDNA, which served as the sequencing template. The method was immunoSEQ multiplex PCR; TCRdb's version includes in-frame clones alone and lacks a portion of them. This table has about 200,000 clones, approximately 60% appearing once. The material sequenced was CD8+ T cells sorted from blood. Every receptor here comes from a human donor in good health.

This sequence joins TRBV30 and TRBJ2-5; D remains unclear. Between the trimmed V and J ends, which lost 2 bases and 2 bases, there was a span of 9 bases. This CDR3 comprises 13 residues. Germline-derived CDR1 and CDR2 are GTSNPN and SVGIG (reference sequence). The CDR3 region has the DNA TGTGCCTGGAGTCTAGTAACTCAAGAGACCCAGTACTTC. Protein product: CAWSLVTQETQYF. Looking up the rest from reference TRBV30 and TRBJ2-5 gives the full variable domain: SQTIHQWPATLVQPVGSPLSLECTVEGTSNPNLYWYRQAAGRGLQLLFYSVGIGQISSEVPQNLSASRPQDRQFILSSKKLLLSDSGFYLCAWSLVTQETQYFGPGTRLLVL.

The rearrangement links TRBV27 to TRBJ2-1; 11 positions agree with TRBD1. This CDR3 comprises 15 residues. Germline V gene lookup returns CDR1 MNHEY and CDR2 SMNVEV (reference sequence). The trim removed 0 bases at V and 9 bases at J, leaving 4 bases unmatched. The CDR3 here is CASSLSGTGGGEQFF. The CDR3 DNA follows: TGTGCCAGCAGTTTATCCGGGACAGGGGGAGGTGAGCAGTTCTTC.

The CDR3 DNA reads TGTGCCAGCTCCTCTCTGACTAGCTCCTACGAGCAGTACTTC. The encoded protein is CASSSLTSSYEQYF. The chain carries TRBV6-5 and TRBJ2-7; TRBD2 might be the D (6 bases). This CDR3 region has 14 residues. CDR1 and CDR2 (germline): MNHEY, SVGAGI. V was pared by 8 bases and J by 0 bases, with 14 bases between.

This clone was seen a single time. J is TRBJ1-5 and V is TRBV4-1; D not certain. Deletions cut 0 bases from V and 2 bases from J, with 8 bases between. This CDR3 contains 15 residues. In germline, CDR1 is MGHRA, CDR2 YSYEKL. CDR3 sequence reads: CASSQDRYGNQPQHF. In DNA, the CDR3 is TGCGCCAGCAGCCAAGACAGGTACGGCAATCAGCCCCAGCATTTT.

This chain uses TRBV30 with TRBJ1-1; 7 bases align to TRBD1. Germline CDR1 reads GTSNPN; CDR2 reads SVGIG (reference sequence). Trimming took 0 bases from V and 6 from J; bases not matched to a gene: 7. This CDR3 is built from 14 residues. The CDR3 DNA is TGTGCCTGGAGTGTAGCACAGGGGCGGCCTGAAGCTTTCTTT. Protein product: CAWSVAQGRPEAFF.

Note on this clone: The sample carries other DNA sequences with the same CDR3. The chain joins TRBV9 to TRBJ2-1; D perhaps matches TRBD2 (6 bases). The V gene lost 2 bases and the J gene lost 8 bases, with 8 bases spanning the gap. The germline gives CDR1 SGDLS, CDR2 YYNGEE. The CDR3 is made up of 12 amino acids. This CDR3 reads CASSVGGHEQFF. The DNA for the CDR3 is TGTGCCAGCAGCGTGGGGGGTCATGAGCAGTTCTTC.

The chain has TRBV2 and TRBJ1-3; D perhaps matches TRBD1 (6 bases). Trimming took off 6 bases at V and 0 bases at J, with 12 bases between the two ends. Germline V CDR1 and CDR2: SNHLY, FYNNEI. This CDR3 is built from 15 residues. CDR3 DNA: TGTGCCAGCAGGGGACACGAACCCTCTGGAAACACCATATATTTT. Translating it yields CASRGHEPSGNTIYF.

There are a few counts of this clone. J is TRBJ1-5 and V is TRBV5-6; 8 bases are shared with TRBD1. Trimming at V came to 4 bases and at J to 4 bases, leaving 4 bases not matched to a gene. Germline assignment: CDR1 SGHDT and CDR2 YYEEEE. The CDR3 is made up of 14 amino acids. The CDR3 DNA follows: TGTGCCAGCAGCCCCGGACAGGGTAATCAGCCCCAGCATTTT. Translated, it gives CASSPGQGNQPQHF.

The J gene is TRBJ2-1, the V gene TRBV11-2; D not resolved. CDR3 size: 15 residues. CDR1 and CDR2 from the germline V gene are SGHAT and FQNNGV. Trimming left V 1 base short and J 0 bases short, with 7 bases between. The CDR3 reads CASSLADTSYNEQFF. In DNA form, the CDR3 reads TGTGCCAGCAGCTTAGCCGACACCTCCTACAATGAGCAGTTCTTC. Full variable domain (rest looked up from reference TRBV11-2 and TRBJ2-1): EAGVAQSPRYKIIEKRQSVAFWCNPISGHATLYWYQQILGQGPKLLIQFQNNGVVDDSQLPKDRFSAERLKGVDSTLKIQPAKLEDSAVYLCASSLADTSYNEQFFGPGTRLTVL.

The CDR3: CSGETGRVDDTQYF. The CDR3 DNA reads as TGCAGCGGGGAGACAGGGAGAGTGGATGATACGCAGTATTTT. This chain joins TRBV29-1 and TRBJ2-3; 7 bases align to TRBD1. V lost 7 bases to trimming and J lost 6 bases; unmatched junction nucleotides: 13. The CDR3 is 14 residues long. Germline CDR1 and CDR2: SQVTM and ANQGSEA.